Described below is a single T cell receptor beta chain sequence and its context. Its matching antigen is unknown. This entry comes from a study of cytomegalovirus exposure and HLA in healthy donors. Findings and caveats of the study: Most likely, a cluster of highly shared sequence variants arose as a sequencing artifact. It was reportedly the case that the classifier diagnosed cytomegalovirus status with high specificity and sensitivity.

PCR involved 60 Vbeta and 13 Jbeta primers. The table came from immunoSEQ multiplex PCR; TCRdb's copy has only in-frame clones and leaves some out. The data hold approximately 160,000 clones, with about three quarters observed a single time. V was clipped by 4 bases and J by 0 bases, with 13 bases between them. The germline V gene encodes CDR1 SGHNT and CDR2 YYREEE (reference sequence). The CDR3 spans 15 residues. The clonotype originates from a woman aged 50 to 65 in good health and CMV-seropositive. Input material: PBMCs. The rearrangement links TRBV5-4 to TRBJ2-5, with unresolved D. Here the CDR3 reads CASSPTRGNQETQYF. The CDR3 DNA reads as TGTGCCAGCAGCCCAACCCGCGGAAACCAAGAGACCCAGTACTTC.